This TCR beta chain was sequenced during a study of blood T cell repertoires in COVID-19. The germline CDR1 and CDR2 sequences are LNHDA and SQIVND (reference sequence). This CDR3 contains 14 residues. The V gene end was trimmed by 9 bases and the J gene end by 2 bases; junction bases not matched to a gene: 5. Produced via immunoSEQ multiplex PCR; TCRdb's table is partial and in-frame only. The top ten clones hold roughly 2% of a sample with under 200,000 clones, 83% of them seen once. J is TRBJ2-2 and V is TRBV19, with 8 bases lining up with TRBD2. The receptor was derived from a woman of 80 years or more with acute or convalescent COVID-19. Sequencing used peripheral blood. CDR3 nucleotides: TGTGCCAGCGCGGGACTAGTAAACACCGGGGAGCTGTTTTTT. Translating gives CASAGLVNTGELFF. The full variable domain, with the rest looked up from reference TRBV19 and TRBJ2-2, is DGGITQSPKYLFRKEGQNVTLSCEQNLNHDAMYWYRQDPGQGLRLIYYSQIVNDFQKGDIAEGYSVSREKKESFPLTVTSAQKNPTAFYLCASAGLVNTGELFFGEGSRLTVL.